This T cell receptor beta chain was profiled in a study of shared clonotypes between healthy human individuals. Overall study: Plates per donor: three CD4 naive, three CD4 memory, two CD8 naive, one CD8 memory. General study findings and limits: Non-shared clonotypes displayed generation probabilities falling below those of clonotypes present in all four donors.

With regard to this clone: Antigen: not known.

Around 30,000 T cell genomes (around 0.2 ug DNA) went into each sorted-subset replicate. Sequenced by immunoSEQ multiplex PCR; TCRdb stores in-frame clones only, minus some. The table records roughly 1,100,000 clones, around 76% of them present only once. The CDR3 length is 12 residues. Source material: memory CD4+ T cells sorted from blood. Noted subset: CD45RA-negative fraction. The chain uses TRBV21-1 and TRBJ2-7; the D call of TRBD1 is as the table states it, not checked on the DNA. TRBV21-1 is termed a pseudogene. This clonotype was sampled from a man younger than 35 in good health. The CDR3 loop is CATSLRGYEQYF. The CDR3 DNA is TGTGCCACCTCCCTAAGGGGCTACGAGCAGTACTTC.